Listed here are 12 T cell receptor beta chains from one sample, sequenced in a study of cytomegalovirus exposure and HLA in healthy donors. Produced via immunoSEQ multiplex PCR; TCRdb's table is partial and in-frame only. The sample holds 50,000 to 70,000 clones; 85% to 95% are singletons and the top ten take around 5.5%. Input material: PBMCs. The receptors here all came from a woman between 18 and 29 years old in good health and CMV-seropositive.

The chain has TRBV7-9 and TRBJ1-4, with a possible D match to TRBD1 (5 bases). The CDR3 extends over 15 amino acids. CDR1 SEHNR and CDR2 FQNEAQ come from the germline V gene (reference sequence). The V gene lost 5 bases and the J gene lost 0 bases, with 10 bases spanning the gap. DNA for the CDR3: TGTGCCAGCAGCCTGTGGACAACAACTAATGAAAAACTGTTTTTT. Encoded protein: CASSLWTTTNEKLFF.

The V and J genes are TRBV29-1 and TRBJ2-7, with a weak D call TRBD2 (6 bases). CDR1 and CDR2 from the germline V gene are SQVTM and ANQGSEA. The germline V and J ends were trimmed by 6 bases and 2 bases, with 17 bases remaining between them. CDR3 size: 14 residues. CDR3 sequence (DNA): TGCAGCGTCCTTTTAGCTAGCGATCCCTACGAGCAGTACTTC. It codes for CSVLLASDPYEQYF.

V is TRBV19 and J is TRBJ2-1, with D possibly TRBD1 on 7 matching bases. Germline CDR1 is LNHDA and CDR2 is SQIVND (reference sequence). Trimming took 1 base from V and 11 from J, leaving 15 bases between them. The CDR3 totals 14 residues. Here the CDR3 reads CASSIGGGGVQQFF. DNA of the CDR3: TGTGCCAGTAGTATAGGAGGAGGGGGCGTCCAGCAGTTCTTC.

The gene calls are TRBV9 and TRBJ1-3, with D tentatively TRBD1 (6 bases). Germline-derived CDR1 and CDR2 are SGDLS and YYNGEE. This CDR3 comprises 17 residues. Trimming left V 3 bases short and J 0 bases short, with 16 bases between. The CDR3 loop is CASSAPPRGRSGNTIYF. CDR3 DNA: TGTGCCAGCAGCGCACCCCCCAGGGGCCGCTCTGGAAACACCATATATTTT.

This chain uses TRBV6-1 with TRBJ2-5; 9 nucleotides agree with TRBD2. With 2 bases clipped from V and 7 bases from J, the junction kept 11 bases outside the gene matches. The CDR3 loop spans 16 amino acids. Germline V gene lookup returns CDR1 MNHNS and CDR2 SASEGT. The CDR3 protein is CASSESSGGRHLTQYF. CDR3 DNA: TGTGCCAGCAGTGAAAGTAGCGGGGGTCGGCATTTGACCCAGTACTTC.

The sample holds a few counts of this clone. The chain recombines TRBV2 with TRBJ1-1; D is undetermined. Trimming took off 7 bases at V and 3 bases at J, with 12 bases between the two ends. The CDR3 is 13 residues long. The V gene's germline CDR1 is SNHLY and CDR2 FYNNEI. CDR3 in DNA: TGTGCCAGCACCCAAGACGGAGACACTGAAGCTTTCTTT. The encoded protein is CASTQDGDTEAFF.

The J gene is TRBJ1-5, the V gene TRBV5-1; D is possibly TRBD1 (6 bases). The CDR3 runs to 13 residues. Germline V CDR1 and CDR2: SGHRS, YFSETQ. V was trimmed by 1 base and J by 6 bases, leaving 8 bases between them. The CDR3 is CASSLLGGQPQHF. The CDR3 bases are TGCGCCAGCAGCTTGCTAGGGGGTCAGCCCCAGCATTTT.

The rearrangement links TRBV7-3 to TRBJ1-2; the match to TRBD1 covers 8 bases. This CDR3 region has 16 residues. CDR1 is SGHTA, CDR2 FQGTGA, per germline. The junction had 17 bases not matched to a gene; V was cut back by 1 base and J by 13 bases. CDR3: CASSLNGGPGGAGSTF. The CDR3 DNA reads TGTGCCAGCAGCTTAAACGGGGGGCCAGGGGGCGCCGGTTCCACCTTC.

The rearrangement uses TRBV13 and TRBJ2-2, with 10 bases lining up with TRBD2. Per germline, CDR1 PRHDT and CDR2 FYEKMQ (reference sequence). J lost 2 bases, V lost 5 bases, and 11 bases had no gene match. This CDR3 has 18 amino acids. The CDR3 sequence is CASSSIRRTSGNTGELFF. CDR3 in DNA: TGTGCCAGCAGCAGCATTCGACGGACTAGCGGTAACACCGGGGAGCTGTTTTTT.

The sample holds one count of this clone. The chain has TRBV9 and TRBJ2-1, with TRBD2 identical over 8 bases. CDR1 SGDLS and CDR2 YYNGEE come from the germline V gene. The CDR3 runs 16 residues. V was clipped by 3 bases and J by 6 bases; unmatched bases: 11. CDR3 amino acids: CASSASRIAGTNEQFF. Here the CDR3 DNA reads TGTGCCAGCAGCGCGTCCCGGATAGCGGGGACCAATGAGCAGTTCTTC.

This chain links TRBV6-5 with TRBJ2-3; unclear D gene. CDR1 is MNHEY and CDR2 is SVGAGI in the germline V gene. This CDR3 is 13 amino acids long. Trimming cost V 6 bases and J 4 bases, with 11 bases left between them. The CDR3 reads CASSRTSADTQYF. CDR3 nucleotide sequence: TGTGCCAGCAGCCGTACGAGTGCAGATACGCAGTATTTT.

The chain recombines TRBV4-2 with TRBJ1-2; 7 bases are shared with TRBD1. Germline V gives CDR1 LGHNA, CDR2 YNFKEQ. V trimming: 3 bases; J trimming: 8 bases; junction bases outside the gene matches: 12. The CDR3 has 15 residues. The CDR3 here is CASSHNDRDGAGYTF. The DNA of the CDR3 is TGTGCCAGCAGCCATAATGACAGGGATGGTGCGGGCTACACCTTC.